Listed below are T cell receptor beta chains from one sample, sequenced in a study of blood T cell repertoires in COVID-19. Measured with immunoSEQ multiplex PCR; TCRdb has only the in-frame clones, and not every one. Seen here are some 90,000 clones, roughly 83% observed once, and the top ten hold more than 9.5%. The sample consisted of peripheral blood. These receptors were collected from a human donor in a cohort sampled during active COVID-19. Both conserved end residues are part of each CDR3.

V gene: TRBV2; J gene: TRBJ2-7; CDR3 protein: CASSRREFEQYF
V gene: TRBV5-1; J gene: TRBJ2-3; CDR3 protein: CASSLASGELGTQYF
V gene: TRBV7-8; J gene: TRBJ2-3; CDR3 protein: CASSTRLAGGTDTQYF
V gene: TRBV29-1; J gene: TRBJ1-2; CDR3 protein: CSVWTGEGYGYTF
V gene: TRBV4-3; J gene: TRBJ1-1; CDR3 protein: CASSQGITENTEAFF
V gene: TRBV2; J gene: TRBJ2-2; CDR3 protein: CASRGHPTGELFF
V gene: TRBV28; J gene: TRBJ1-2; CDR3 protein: CASKIQGNYGYTF
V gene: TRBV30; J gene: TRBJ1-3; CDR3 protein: CAWSVRGTPNTIYF
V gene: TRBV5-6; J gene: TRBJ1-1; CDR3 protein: CASSLIGGPTEAFF
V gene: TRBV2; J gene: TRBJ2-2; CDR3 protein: CASSRTSSGTGELFF
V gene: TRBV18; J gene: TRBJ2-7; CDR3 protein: CASSDRGQGKYEQYF
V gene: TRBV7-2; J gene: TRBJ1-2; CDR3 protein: CASSITGSYGYTF
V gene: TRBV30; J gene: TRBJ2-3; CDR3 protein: CAGTGASGSDTQYF
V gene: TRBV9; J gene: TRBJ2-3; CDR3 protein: CASSLTGQGVPDTQYF
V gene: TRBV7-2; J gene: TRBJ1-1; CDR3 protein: CASSQGQGRLAEAFF
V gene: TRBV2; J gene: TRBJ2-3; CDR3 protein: CASSFAGGTDTQYF
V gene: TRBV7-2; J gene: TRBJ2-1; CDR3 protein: CASCEFSYNEQFF
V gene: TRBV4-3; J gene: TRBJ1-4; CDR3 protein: CASSQVWGQGNEKLFF
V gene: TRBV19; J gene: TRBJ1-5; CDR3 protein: CASSTPLGAESNQPQHF
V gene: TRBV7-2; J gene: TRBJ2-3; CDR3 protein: CASSLGGHYTDTQYF
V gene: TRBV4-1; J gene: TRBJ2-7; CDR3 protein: CASSQVMALYEQYF
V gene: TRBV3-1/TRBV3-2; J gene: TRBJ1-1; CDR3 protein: CASSQNGGARTEAFF
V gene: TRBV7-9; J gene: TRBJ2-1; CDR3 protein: CASSFGGRLGSSYNEQFF
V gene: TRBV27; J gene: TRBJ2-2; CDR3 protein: CASSPPTGELFF
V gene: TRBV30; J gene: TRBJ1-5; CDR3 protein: CAWSVRGGGQPQHF
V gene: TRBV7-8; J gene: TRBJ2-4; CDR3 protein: CASSIRQEPENIQYF
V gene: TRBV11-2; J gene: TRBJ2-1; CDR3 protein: CASSLEGGTLIEQFF
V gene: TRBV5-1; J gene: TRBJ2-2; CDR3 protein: CASSLDGQLSTGELFF
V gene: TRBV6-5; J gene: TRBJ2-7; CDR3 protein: CASSTAGTGDYEQYF
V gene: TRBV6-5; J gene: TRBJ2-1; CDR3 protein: CATGVGLEQFF
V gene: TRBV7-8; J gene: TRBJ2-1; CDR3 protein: CASSPGTSGSRGEQFF
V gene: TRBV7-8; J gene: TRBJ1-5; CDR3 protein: CASSLGGQGPQPQHF
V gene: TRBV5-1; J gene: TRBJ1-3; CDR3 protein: CASSLQQIVPGNTIYF
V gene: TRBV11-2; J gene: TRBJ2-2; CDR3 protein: CASSLSLSGGELFF
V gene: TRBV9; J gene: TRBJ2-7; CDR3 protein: CASSVAGQGTYEQYF
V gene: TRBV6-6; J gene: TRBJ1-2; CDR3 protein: CASSYSGQENYGYTF
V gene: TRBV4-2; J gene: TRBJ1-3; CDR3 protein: CASSQDRAGRASGNTIYF
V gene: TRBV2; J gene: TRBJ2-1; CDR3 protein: CASKSGLDYNEQFF
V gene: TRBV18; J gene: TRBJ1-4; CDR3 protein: CASSPSGTDRATNEKLFF